The present TCR beta chain was sequenced within a study of cytomegalovirus exposure and HLA in healthy donors. The overall study: T cells numbering about 180 million yielded around 120 million unique TCR beta sequences in an earlier analysis. Study-wide results and limits: TCR beta V segments were, for the most part, productive about 87% or about 30% of the time in an earlier analysis.

Researchers ran the PCR with 60 Vbeta and 13 Jbeta primers. Here immunoSEQ multiplex PCR was the method, and the copy in TCRdb shows in-frame clones only, minus some. The sample lists about 200,000 clones, roughly 84% seen once, with about 1.5% in the top ten. On this clone: Its antigen is not identified. Other DNA sequences of this sample code for an identical CDR3.

As for the donors, each was a healthy bone marrow donor. CDR1 and CDR2 from the germline V gene are SGHRS and YFSETQ. The V end lost 0 bases, the J end lost 0 bases, and 7 bases lay between the germline ends. The CDR3 has 15 residues. The clonotype was recovered from a man in his fifties in good health and CMV-seronegative. The sample consisted of PBMCs. The V call is TRBV5-1, the J call TRBJ1-3; D gene ambiguous. In DNA form, the CDR3 reads TGCGCCAGCAGCTTGGACGGGAGCTCTGGAAACACCATATATTTT. Its protein product is CASSLDGSSGNTIYF.